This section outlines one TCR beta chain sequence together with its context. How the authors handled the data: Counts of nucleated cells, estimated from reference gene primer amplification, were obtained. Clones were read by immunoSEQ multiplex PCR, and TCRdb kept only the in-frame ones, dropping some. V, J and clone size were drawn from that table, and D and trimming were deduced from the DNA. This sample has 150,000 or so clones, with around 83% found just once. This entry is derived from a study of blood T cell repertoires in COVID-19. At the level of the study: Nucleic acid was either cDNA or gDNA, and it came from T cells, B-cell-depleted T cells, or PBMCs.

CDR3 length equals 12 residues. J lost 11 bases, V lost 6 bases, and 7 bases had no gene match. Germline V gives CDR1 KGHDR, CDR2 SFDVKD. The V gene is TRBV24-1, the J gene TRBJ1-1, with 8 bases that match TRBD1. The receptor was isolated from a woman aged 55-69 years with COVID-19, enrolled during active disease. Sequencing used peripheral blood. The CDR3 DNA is TGTGCCACCAGTTCCGGACAGGGAGGTGCTTTCTTT. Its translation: CATSSGQGGAFF.